This T cell receptor beta chain comes out of a study of shared clonotypes between healthy human individuals. General study results and limits: Even with large depth, rarefaction showed that sorted-subset sequencing was incomplete. Collection of samples was limited to blood; tissue repertoires likely differ. Generation probability values for non-shared clonotypes were lower than those for clonotypes shared by all four donors.

Germline V gives CDR1 LNHDA, CDR2 SQIVND (reference sequence). This CDR3 region has 13 residues. Trimming cost V 9 bases and J 6 bases, with 14 bases left between them. Several immunoSEQ plates received, in even portions, the genomic DNA of each subset. TCRdb's table, derived via immunoSEQ multiplex PCR, lists solely in-frame clones and lacks some. Of about 2 million clones listed, 90% to 95% are singletons. As regards this clone: Its antigen remains unknown.

This sequence joins TRBV19 and TRBJ1-4; D is possibly TRBD1 (5 bases). This TCR was sampled from a man between 18 and 35 years old in good health. The source material was naive CD4+ T cells sorted from blood. The subset: CD45RA+ positively selected. CDR3 sequence: CASGDLAHEKLFF. As DNA, the CDR3 is TGTGCCAGCGGGGACTTGGCGCATGAAAAACTGTTTTTT.